These 13 T cell receptor beta chains came from one sample sequenced in a study of shared clonotypes between healthy human individuals. TCRdb keeps only in-frame clones here, not all; method: immunoSEQ multiplex PCR. The sample holds some 240,000 clones, 65% to 70% seen once. Sequencing was carried out using memory CD4+ T cells sorted from blood. Subset given: CD45RA-negative fraction. The receptor set was obtained from a young man in good health.

The chain uses TRBV19 and TRBJ2-2, with 7 bases identical to TRBD1. This CDR3 region has 15 residues. The V gene's germline CDR1 is LNHDA and CDR2 SQIVND (reference sequence). V shed 6 bases, J shed 5 bases, and the junction held 9 bases outside the gene matches. The CDR3 bases are TGTGCCAGTAGCGACAGGGTTGTATCGACCGGGGAGCTGTTTTTT. The encoded protein is CASSDRVVSTGELFF.

The rearrangement uses TRBV4-2 and TRBJ2-2; TRBD2 matches 11 bases. Germline CDR1 is LGHNA and CDR2 is YNFKEQ. V shed 4 bases and J 0 bases; nucleotides not matched to a gene: 4. This CDR3 has 17 amino acids. CDR3 residues: CASSPEGLAANTGELFF. CDR3 DNA: TGTGCCAGCAGCCCCGAGGGACTAGCGGCGAACACCGGGGAGCTGTTTTTT.

This clone occurred a few times. The chain uses TRBV6-5 and TRBJ2-7, with a possible D match to TRBD2 (5 bases). There are 13 residues in the CDR3. Germline V gives CDR1 MNHEY, CDR2 SVGAGI. V was trimmed by 5 bases and J by 3 bases, leaving 11 bases between them. In DNA form, the CDR3 reads TGTGCCAGCAGTAACGGGGTGGTCTACGAGCAGTACTTC. Its translation: CASSNGVVYEQYF.

The V call is TRBV7-2, the J call TRBJ2-7; D not certain. CDR1 SGHTA and CDR2 FQGNSA come from the germline V gene. The CDR3 runs 13 residues. Trimming stripped 5 bases from V and 3 bases from J, with 11 bases between. CDR3 nucleotide sequence: TGTGCCAGCAGCCGAGACGTTAGCTACGAGCAGTACTTC. This encodes CASSRDVSYEQYF.

This chain connects TRBV11-2 to TRBJ2-7; 13 bases map to TRBD2. Germline V gene lookup returns CDR1 SGHAT and CDR2 FQNNGV. Losses at the gene ends were 9 bases for V and 9 bases for J; bases not matched to a gene: 8. CDR3 length equals 13 residues. The CDR3 region is CASTSGRAGGQYF. CDR3 nucleotide sequence: TGTGCCAGTACTAGCGGGAGGGCCGGGGGGCAGTACTTC.

The chain is built from TRBV5-1 and TRBJ2-2; possible D gene TRBD2, 5 bases. The germline V gene encodes CDR1 SGHRS and CDR2 YFSETQ. Between the trimmed V and J ends, which lost 9 bases and 4 bases, there was a span of 16 bases. This CDR3 contains 14 residues. Here the CDR3 DNA reads TGCGCCACCTTAGCGCTCGTCGGCACCGGGGAGCTGTTTTTT. Its translation: CATLALVGTGELFF.

The chain couples TRBV21-1 to TRBJ1-4. TRBV21-1 corresponds to a pseudogene. The CDR3 extends over 15 amino acids. CDR3 sequence (DNA): TGTGCCAGCAGCAAAGCGGGGCTAGCGACTTTAAAACTGTTTTTT. It is translated as CASSKAGLATLKLFF.

This clone showed up just once. The rearrangement links TRBV9 to TRBJ1-2; tentatively, D is TRBD1 (5 bases). V lost 7 bases to trimming and J lost 3 bases, with 13 bases between them. The CDR3 is 13 residues long. Per germline, CDR1 SGDLS and CDR2 YYNGEE. The CDR3 loop reads CASGGAEHYGYTF. The CDR3 DNA follows: TGTGCCAGCGGTGGGGCCGAGCACTATGGCTACACCTTC.

The CDR3 DNA sequence: TGCGCCAGCAGCTCACGTCCGATCCCAGATACGCAGTATTTT. This codes for CASSSRPIPDTQYF. The chain combines TRBV5-1 with TRBJ2-3; D unresolved. V lost 3 bases, J lost 4 bases, and 12 bases lay in between. This CDR3 is 14 amino acids long. Germline lookup yields CDR1 SGHRS and CDR2 YFSETQ.

This chain uses TRBV28 with TRBJ1-4, with 9 bases aligning to TRBD1. Germline CDR1 is MDHEN and CDR2 is SYDVKM. The J segment lost 8 bases and the V segment lost 6 bases, leaving 13 bases of the junction unmatched. The CDR3 is 16 residues long. The CDR3: CASSPRWDREGEKLFF. The CDR3 DNA sequence: TGTGCCAGCAGCCCCCGATGGGACAGGGAAGGGGAAAAACTGTTTTTT.

The chain's CDR3 is CASSLFPGGRSEQFF. The DNA for the CDR3 is TGTGCCAGCAGCTTATTTCCGGGAGGGAGATCTGAGCAGTTCTTC. V gene TRBV7-2 combines with J gene TRBJ2-1; 8 nucleotides align to TRBD2. J lost 9 bases, V lost 2 bases, and 9 bases had no gene match. Germline V gene data show CDR1 as SGHTA and CDR2 as FQGNSA. The length of the CDR3 is 15 residues.

The chain recombines TRBV4-2 with TRBJ1-3; no firm D call. Between the trimmed V and J ends, which lost 2 bases and 1 base, there was a span of 0 bases. The CDR3 is 12 amino acids. Germline assignment: CDR1 LGHNA and CDR2 YNFKEQ. The CDR3 sequence: CASSQSGNTIYF. CDR3 nucleotides: TGTGCCAGCAGCCAATCTGGAAACACCATATATTTT.

This CDR3 reads CASSLEGRRGYNEQFF. Written as DNA, the CDR3 is TGTGCCAGCAGTTTAGAGGGGAGACGCGGATACAATGAGCAGTTCTTC. This chain joins TRBV27 and TRBJ2-1; the D gene could be TRBD1 or TRBD2 (5 bases each). CDR3 length: 16 amino acids. Germline CDR1 and CDR2: MNHEY and SMNVEV (reference sequence). Trimming took off 2 bases at V and 4 bases at J, with 15 bases between the two ends.